The next 15 T cell receptor beta chains were all read from a single sample in a study of identical twins. MiXCR was run by TCRdb on the 5' RACE reads, yielding one entry per CDR3 protein. Of about 240,000 distinct CDR3 sequences in the sample, over 9.5% are singletons; the top ten hold about 9.1%. Sequences were obtained from memory T cells sorted from blood. The receptors originated from a middle-aged man in good health.

The genes are TRBV30 and TRBJ1-1, with 10 bases aligning to TRBD1. The length of the CDR3 is 14 residues. CDR1 and CDR2 (germline): GTSNPN, SVGIG (reference sequence). V trimming: 2 bases; J trimming: 13 bases; junction bases outside the gene matches: 13. CDR3 amino acids: CAWSRSGTGDRIFF. The CDR3 DNA follows: TGTGCCTGGAGTAGGTCCGGGACAGGGGATAGAATTTTCTTT.

The chain uses TRBV7-6 and TRBJ2-1, with 8 bases that match TRBD2. The CDR3 has 15 amino acids. Germline lookup yields CDR1 SGHVS and CDR2 FNYEAQ. V dropped 4 bases and J dropped 3; count of bases not matched to a gene: 5. The CDR3 sequence: CASSSGGGFYNEQFF. DNA of the CDR3: TGTGCCAGCAGCTCAGGCGGGGGGTTCTACAATGAGCAGTTCTTC.

This clonotype has a handful of counts. The rearrangement uses TRBV6-2 or TRBV6-3 and TRBJ1-5, with D perhaps matching TRBD1 (5 bases). The CDR3 is 13 amino acids. Germline V CDR1 and CDR2: MNHEY, SVGEGT. The V gene lost 7 bases and the J gene lost 6 bases, with 13 bases spanning the gap. The CDR3 here is CASNDWGGQPQHF. The CDR3 DNA reads as TGTGCCAGCAATGATTGGGGGGGTCAGCCCCAGCATTTT.

Many counts were recorded for this clonotype. The V and J genes are TRBV11-2 and TRBJ2-7; TRBD2 agrees at 16 bases. The germline V gene encodes CDR1 SGHAT and CDR2 FQNNGV. V dropped 4 bases and J dropped 1; count of bases not matched to a gene: 7. The CDR3 has 18 amino acids. The CDR3 loop reads CASSSGTSGGARSYEQYF. CDR3 bases: TGTGCCAGCAGCTCCGGGACTAGCGGGGGGGCCCGGTCCTACGAGCAGTACTTC.

This clonotype turned up a few times. The chain carries TRBV10-3 and TRBJ2-5; 13 nucleotides line up with TRBD2. This CDR3 is 16 amino acids long. The V gene end was trimmed by 3 bases and the J gene end by 5 bases; junction bases not matched to a gene: 6. The V gene's germline CDR1 is ENHRY and CDR2 SYGVKD. CDR3 loop: CAISEGLAGVVETQYF. The CDR3 nucleotides are TGTGCCATCAGTGAAGGACTAGCGGGAGTGGTTGAGACCCAGTACTTC.

The chain has TRBV20-1 and TRBJ2-7, with D possibly being TRBD1 (5 bases). This CDR3 has 14 amino acids. V was cut by 6 bases and J by 6 bases, with 21 bases left in between. Looked up from germline, CDR1 is DFQATT and CDR2 is SNEGSKA (reference sequence). The CDR3 loop is CSAIGATTLAEQYF. The CDR3 nucleotides read TGCAGTGCCATTGGGGCGACCACCCTTGCCGAGCAGTACTTC.

This clonotype was seen repeatedly, ten times or more. The chain links TRBV14 to TRBJ2-7; possible D gene TRBD2, 6 bases. Trimming took 5 bases from V and 0 from J, leaving 26 bases between them. The CDR3 contains 19 residues. The germline V gene encodes CDR1 SGHDN and CDR2 FVKESK. The CDR3 is CASSTSPFVPGPSSYEQYF. Here the CDR3 DNA reads TGTGCCAGCAGCACTAGCCCCTTCGTCCCGGGTCCGAGCTCCTACGAGCAGTACTTC.

This clonotype was detected many times. CDR3 residues: CASSSTERTYEQYF. CDR3 in DNA: TGTGCCAGCAGCTCCACCGAGCGCACCTACGAGCAGTACTTC. This chain connects TRBV7-2 to TRBJ2-7; no clear D gene. There are 14 residues in the CDR3. The V end lost 4 bases, the J end lost 2 bases, and 12 bases lay between the germline ends. Germline CDR1 and CDR2: SGHTA and FQGNSA.

Remarks on this clonotype: This may arise from a read error, as a much more abundant clone is one base away. The chain recombines TRBV6-2 or TRBV6-3 with TRBJ1-1; D not certain. Trimming took off 1 base at V and 12 bases at J, with 9 bases between the two ends. The CDR3 sequence is 11 residues long. Per germline, CDR1 MNHEY and CDR2 SVGEGT. The CDR3 spells CASSYWPGSFF. DNA for the CDR3: TGTGCCAGCAGTTACTGGCCGGGGTCTTTCTTT.

This clonotype came up a few times. The chain is built from TRBV20-1 and TRBJ1-3, with D hard to call. Trimming shortened V by 0 bases and J by 0 bases, and 9 bases separated the two germline ends. The germline V gene has CDR1 DFQATT and CDR2 SNEGSKA (reference sequence). The CDR3 loop spans 15 amino acids. The CDR3 region has the DNA TGCAGTGCTAGAGAAGGCACTACCTCTGGAAACACCATATATTTT. The encoded protein is CSAREGTTSGNTIYF.

There are a few counts of this clonotype. This chain joins TRBV20-1 and TRBJ2-1; 7 bases map to TRBD2. The J segment lost 5 bases and the V segment lost 5 bases, leaving 12 bases of the junction unmatched. The CDR3 runs 15 residues. Germline CDR1 and CDR2: DFQATT and SNEGSKA (reference sequence). The CDR3 spells CSAGTDSGLDNEQFF. CDR3 DNA: TGCAGTGCTGGGACCGATAGCGGGTTGGACAATGAGCAGTTCTTC.

This chain uses TRBV4-1 with TRBJ1-1; D is uncertain. The CDR3 sequence is 15 residues long. CDR1 is MGHRA, CDR2 YSYEKL, per germline. V was clipped by 0 bases and J by 1 base, with 9 bases between them. The CDR3 DNA reads as TGCGCCAGCAGCCAAGATGTTTTGGGGAACACTGAAGCTTTCTTT. As protein: CASSQDVLGNTEAFF.

This clonotype has a count of ten or more. V gene TRBV12-3 or TRBV12-4 combines with J gene TRBJ2-7; 10 bases are a match to TRBD2. CDR3 length: 14 amino acids. V lost 6 bases to trimming and J lost 1 base; unmatched junction nucleotides: 3. The CDR3 DNA sequence: TGTGCCAGCAGCAAACTAGCGGGATCCTACGAGCAGTACTTC. This sequence encodes CASSKLAGSYEQYF.

This clonotype was seen at least ten times. This chain links TRBV11-2 with TRBJ2-1; D is perhaps TRBD2 (5 bases). This CDR3 has 16 amino acids. Germline CDR1 and CDR2: SGHAT and FQNNGV. V shed 5 bases and J shed 0 bases, with 14 bases lying between them. The CDR3 reads CASSKRVDSSYNEQFF. The CDR3 bases are TGTGCCAGCAGCAAGAGGGTGGATAGCTCCTACAATGAGCAGTTCTTC.

A remark on this clonotype: This sequence may be a read error, since a much larger clone differs from it by one base. This chain connects TRBV20-1 to TRBJ1-5; no definite D call. This CDR3 has 14 amino acids. Germline CDR1 reads DFQATT; CDR2 reads SNEGSKA (reference sequence). V was pared by 6 bases and J by 3 bases, with 15 bases between. The CDR3 DNA follows: TGCAGTGCAACCTTCCCGGCCGCCAATCAGCCCCAGCATTTT. Protein product: CSATFPAANQPQHF.